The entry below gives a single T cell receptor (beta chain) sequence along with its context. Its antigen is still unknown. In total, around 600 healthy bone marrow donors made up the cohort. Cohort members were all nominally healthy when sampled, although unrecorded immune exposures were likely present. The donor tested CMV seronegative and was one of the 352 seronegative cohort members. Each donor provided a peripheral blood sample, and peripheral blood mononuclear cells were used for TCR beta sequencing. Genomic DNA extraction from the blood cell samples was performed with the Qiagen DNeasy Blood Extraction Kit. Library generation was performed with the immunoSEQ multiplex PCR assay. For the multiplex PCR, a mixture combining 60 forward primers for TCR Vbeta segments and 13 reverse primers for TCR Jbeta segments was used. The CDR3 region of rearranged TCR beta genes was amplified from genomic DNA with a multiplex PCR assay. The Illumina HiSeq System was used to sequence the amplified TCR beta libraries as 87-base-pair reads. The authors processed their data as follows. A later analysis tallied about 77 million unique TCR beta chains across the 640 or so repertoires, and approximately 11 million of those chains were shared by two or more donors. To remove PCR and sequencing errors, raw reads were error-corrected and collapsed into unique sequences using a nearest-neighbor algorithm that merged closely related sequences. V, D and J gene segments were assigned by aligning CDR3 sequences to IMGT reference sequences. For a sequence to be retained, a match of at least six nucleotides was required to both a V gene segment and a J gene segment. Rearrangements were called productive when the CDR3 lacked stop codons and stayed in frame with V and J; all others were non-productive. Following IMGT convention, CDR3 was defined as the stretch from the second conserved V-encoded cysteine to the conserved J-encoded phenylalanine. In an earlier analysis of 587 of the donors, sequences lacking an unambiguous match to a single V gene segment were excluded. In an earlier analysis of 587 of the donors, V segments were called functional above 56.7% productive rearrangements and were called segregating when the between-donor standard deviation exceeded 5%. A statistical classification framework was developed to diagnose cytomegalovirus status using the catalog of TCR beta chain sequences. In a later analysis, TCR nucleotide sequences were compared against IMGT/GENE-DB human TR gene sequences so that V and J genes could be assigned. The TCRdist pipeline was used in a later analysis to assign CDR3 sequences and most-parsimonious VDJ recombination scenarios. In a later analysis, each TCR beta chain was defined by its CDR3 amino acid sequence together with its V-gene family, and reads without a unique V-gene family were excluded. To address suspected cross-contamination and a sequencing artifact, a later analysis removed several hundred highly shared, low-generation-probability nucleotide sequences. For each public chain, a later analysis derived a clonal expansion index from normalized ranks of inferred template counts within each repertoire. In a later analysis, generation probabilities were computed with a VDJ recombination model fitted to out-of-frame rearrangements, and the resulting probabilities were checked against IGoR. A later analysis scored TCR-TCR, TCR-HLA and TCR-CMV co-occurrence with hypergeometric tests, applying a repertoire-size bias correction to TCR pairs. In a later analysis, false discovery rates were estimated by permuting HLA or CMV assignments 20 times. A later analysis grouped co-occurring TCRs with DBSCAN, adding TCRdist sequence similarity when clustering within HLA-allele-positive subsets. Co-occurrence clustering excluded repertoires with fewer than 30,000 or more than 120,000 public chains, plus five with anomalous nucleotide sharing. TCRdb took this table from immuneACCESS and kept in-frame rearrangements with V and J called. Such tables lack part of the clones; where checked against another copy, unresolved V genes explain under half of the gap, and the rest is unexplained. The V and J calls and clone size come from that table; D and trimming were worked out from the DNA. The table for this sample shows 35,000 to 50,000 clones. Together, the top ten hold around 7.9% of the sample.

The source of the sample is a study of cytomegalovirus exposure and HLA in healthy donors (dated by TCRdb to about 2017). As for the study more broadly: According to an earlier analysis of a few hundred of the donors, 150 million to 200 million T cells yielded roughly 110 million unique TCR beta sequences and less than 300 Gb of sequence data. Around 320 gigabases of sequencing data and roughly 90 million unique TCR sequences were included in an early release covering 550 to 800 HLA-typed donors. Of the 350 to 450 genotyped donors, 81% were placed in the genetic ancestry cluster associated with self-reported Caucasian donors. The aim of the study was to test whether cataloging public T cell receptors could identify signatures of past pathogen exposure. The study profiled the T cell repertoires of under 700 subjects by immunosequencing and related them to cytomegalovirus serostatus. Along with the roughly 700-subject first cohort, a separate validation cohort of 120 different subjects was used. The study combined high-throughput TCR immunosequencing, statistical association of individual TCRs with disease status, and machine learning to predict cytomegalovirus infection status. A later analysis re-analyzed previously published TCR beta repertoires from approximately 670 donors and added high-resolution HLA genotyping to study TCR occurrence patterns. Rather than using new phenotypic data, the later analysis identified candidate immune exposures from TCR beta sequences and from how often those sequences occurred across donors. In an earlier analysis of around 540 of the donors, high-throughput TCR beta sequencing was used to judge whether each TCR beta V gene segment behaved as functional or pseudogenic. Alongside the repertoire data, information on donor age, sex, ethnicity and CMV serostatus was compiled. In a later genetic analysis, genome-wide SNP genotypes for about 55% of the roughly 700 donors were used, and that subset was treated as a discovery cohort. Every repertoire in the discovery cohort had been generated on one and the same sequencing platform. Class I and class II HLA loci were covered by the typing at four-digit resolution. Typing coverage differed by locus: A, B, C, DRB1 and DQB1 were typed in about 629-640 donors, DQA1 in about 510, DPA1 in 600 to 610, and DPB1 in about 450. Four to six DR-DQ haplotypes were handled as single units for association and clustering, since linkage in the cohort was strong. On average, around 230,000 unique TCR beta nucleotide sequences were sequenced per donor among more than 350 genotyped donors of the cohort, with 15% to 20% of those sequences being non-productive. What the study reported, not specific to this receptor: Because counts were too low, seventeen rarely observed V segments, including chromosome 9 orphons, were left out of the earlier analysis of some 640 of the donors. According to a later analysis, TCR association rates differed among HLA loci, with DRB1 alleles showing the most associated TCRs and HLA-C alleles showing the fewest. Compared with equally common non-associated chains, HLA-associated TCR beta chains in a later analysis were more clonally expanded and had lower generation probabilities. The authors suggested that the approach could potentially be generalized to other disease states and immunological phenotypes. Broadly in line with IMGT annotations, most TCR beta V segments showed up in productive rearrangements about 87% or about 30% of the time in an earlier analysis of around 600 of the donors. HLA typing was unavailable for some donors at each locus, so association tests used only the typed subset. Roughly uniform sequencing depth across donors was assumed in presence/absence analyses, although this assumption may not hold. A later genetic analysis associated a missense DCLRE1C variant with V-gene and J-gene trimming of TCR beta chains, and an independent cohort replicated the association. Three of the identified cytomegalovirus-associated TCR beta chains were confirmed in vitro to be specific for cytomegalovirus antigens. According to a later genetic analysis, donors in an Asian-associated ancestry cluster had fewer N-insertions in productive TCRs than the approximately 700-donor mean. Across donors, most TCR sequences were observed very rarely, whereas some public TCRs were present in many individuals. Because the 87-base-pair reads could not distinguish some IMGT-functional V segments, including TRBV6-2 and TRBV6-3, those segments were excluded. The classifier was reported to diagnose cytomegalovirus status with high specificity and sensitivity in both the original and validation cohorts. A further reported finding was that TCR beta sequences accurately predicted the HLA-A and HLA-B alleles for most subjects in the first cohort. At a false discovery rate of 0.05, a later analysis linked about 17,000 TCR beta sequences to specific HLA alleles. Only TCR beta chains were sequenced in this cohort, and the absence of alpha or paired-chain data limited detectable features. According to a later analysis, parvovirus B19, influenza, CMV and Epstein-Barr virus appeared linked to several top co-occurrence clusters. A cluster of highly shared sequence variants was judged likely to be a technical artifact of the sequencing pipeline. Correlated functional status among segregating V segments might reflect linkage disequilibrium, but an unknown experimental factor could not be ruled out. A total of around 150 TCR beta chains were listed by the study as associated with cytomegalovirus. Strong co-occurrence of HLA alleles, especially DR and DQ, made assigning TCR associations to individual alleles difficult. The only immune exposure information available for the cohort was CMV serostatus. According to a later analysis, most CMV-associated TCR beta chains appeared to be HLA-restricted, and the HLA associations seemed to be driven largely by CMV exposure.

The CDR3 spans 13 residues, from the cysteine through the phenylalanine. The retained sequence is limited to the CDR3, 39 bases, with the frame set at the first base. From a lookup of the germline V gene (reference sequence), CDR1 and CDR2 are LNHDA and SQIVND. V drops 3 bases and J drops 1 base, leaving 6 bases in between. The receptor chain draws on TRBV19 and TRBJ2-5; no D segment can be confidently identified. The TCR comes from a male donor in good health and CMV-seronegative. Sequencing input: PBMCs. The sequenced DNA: TGTGCCAGTAGTATCGCACTCCAAGAGACCCAGTACTTC. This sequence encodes CASSIALQETQYF.